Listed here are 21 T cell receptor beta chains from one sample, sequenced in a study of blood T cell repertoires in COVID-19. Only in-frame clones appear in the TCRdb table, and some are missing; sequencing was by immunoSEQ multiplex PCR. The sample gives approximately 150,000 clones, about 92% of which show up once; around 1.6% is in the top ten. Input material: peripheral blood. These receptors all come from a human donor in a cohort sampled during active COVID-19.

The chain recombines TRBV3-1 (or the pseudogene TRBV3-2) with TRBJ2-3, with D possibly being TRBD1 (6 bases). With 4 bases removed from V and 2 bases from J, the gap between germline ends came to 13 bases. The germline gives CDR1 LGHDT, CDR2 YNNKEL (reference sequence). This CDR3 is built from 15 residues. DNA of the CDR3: TGTGCCAGCAGCCCCAGACAGGCTGCCACAGATACGCAGTATTTT. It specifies CASSPRQAATDTQYF.

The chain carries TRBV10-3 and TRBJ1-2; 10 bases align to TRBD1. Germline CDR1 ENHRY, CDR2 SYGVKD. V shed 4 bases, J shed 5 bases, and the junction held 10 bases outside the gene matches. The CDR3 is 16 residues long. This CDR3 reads CAISARTGGVEYGYTF. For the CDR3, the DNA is TGTGCCATCAGTGCCAGGACAGGGGGTGTGGAGTATGGCTACACCTTC.

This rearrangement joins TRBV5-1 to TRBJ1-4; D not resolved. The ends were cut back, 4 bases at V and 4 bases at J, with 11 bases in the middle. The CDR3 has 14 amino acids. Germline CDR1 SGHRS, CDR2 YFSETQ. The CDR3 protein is CASSPDGDNEKLFF. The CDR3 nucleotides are TGCGCCAGCAGCCCGGACGGGGATAATGAAAAACTGTTTTTT.

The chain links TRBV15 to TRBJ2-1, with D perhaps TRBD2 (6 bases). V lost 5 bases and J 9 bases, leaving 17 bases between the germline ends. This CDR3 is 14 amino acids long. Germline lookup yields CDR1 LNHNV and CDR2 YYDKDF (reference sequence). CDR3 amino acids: CATSLDRGAGEQFF. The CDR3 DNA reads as TGTGCCACCAGCCTCGACCGAGGAGCGGGTGAGCAGTTCTTC. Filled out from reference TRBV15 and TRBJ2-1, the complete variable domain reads DAMVIQNPRYQVTQFGKPVTLSCSQTLNHNVMYWYQQKSSQAPKLLFHYYDKDFNNEADTPDNFQSRRPNTSFCFLDIRSPGLGDTAMYLCATSLDRGAGEQFFGPGTRLTVL.

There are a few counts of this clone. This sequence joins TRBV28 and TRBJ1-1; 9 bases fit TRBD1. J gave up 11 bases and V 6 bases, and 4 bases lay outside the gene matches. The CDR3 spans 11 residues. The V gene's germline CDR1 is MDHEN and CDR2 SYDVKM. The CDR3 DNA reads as TGTGCCAGCAGGAACAGGGGGCTGGCTTTCTTT. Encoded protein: CASRNRGLAFF.

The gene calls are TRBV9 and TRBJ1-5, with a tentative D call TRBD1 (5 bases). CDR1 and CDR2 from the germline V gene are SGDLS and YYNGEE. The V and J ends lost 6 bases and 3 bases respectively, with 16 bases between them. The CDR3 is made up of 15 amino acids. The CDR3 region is CASNTGGEINQPQHF. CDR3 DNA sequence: TGTGCCAGCAACACCGGGGGGGAGATCAATCAGCCCCAGCATTTT.

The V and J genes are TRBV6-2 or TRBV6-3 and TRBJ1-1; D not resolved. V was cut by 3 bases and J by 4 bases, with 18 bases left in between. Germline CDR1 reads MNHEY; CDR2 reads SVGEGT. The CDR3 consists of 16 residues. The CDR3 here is CASSYHVQAKFTEAFF. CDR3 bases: TGTGCCAGCAGTTATCACGTCCAGGCGAAATTCACTGAAGCTTTCTTT.

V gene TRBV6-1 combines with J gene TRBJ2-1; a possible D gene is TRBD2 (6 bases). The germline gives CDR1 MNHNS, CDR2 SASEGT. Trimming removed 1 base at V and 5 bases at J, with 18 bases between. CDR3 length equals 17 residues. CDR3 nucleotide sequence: TGTGCCAGCAGTGAAGGGGTCTGGGCGGGGTCAGACAATGAGCAGTTCTTC. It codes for CASSEGVWAGSDNEQFF.

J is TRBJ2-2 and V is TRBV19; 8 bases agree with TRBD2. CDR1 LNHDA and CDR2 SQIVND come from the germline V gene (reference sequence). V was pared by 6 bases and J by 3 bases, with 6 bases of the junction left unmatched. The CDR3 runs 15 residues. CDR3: CASSLGGADTGELFF. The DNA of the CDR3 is TGTGCCAGTAGCCTCGGGGGGGCCGACACCGGGGAGCTGTTTTTT.

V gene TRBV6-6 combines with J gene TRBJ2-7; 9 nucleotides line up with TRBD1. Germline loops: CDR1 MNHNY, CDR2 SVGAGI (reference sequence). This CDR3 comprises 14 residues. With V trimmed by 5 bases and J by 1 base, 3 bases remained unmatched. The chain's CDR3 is CASSAGTGSYEQYF. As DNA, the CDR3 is TGTGCCAGCAGTGCCGGGACAGGGTCCTACGAGCAGTACTTC.

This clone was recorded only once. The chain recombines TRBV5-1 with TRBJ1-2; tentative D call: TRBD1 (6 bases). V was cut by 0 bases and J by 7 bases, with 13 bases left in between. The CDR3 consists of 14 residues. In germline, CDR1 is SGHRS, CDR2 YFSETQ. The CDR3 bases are TGCGCCAGCAGCTTGGCCGACACAGGGAGTGGCTACACCTTC. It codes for CASSLADTGSGYTF.

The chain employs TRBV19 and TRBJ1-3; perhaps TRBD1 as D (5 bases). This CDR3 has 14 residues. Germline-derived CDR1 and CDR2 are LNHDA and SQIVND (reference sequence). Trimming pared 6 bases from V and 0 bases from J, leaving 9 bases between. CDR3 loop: CASSRVVSGNTIYF. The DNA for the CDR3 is TGTGCCAGTAGCAGGGTTGTCTCTGGAAACACCATATATTTT.

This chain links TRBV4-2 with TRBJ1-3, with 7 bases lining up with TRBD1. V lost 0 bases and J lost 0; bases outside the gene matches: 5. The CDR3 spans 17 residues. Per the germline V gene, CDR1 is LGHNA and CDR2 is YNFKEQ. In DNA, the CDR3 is TGTGCCAGCAGCCAAGAAGGGACAGACTTCTCTGGAAACACCATATATTTT. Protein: CASSQEGTDFSGNTIYF.

The CDR3: CASGKGTGLNTEAFF. CDR3 bases: TGTGCTAGTGGTAAGGGGACAGGCCTGAACACTGAAGCTTTCTTT. The chain recombines TRBV12-5 with TRBJ1-1, with 8 bases that match TRBD1. This CDR3 is 15 amino acids long. From germline, CDR1 is LGHNT and CDR2 FRNRAP. J was trimmed by 0 bases and V by 5 bases; bases with no gene match: 5.

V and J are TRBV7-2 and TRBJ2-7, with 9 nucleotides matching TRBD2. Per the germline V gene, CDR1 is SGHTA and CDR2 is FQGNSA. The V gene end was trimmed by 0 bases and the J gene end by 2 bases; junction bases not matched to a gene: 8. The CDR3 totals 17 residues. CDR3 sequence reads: CASSLARGGARAYEQYF. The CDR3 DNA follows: TGTGCCAGCAGCTTAGCTCGCGGGGGGGCCAGGGCCTACGAGCAGTACTTC. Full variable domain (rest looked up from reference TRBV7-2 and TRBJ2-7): GAGVSQSPSNKVTEKGKDVELRCDPISGHTALYWYRQSLGQGLEFLIYFQGNSAPDKSGLPSDRFSAERTGGSVSTLTIQRTQQEDSAVYLCASSLARGGARAYEQYFGPGTRLTVT.

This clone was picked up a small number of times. The CDR3 DNA follows: TGTGCCAGCAGCCACGGGGGGGCCACCGGGGAGCTGTTTTTT. Translating it yields CASSHGGATGELFF. V usage is TRBV5-4 and J usage is TRBJ2-2, with 8 bases fitting TRBD2. The CDR3 totals 14 residues. Germline values: CDR1 SGHNT, CDR2 YYREEE (reference sequence). V lost 4 bases and J lost 4; bases outside the gene matches: 3.

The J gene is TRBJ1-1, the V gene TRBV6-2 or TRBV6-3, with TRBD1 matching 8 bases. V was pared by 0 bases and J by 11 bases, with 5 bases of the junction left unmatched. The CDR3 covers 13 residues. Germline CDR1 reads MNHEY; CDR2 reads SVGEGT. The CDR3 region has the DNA TGTGCCAGCAGTTACTCGGATTGGACAGGGGCTTTCTTT. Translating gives CASSYSDWTGAFF.

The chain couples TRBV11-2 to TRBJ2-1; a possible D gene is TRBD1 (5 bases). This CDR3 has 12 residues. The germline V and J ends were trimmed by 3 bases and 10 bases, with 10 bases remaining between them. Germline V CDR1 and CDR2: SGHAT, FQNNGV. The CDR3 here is CASSFGQGEQFF. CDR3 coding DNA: TGTGCCAGCAGCTTCGGGCAGGGCGAGCAGTTCTTC. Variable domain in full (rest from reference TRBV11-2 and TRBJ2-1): EAGVAQSPRYKIIEKRQSVAFWCNPISGHATLYWYQQILGQGPKLLIQFQNNGVVDDSQLPKDRFSAERLKGVDSTLKIQPAKLEDSAVYLCASSFGQGEQFFGPGTRLTVL.

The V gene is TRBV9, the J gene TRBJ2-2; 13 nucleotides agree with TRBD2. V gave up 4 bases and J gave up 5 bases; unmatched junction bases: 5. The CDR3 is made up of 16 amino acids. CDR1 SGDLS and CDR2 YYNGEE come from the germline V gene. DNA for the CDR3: TGTGCCAGCAGCCTCACTAGCGGGGGGGCGACCGGGGAGCTGTTTTTT. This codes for CASSLTSGGATGELFF.

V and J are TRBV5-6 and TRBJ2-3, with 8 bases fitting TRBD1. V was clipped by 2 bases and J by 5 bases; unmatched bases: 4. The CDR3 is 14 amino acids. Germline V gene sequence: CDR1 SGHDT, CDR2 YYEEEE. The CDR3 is CASSLLTGVDTQYF. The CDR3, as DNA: TGTGCCAGCAGCTTACTGACAGGGGTAGATACGCAGTATTTT. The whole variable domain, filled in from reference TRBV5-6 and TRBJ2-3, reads DAGVTQSPTHLIKTRGQQVTLRCSPKSGHDTVSWYQQALGQGPQFIFQYYEEEERQRGNFPDRFSGHQFPNYSSELNVNALLLGDSALYLCASSLLTGVDTQYFGPGTRLTVL.

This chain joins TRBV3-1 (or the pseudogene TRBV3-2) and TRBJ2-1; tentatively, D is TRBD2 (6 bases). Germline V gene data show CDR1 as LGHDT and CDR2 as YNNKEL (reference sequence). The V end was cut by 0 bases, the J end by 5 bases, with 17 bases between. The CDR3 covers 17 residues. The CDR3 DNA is TGTGCCAGCAGCCAAGATTGGTCGGGGGAGGCGGACAATGAGCAGTTCTTC. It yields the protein CASSQDWSGEADNEQFF.